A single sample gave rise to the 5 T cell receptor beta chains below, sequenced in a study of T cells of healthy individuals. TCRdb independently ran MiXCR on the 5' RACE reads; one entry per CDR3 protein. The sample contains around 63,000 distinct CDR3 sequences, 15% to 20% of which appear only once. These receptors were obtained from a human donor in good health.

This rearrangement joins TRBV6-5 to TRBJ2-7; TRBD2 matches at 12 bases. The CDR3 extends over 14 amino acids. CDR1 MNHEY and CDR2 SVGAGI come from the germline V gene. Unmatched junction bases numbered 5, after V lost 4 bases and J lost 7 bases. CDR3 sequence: CASSSSGGALEQYF. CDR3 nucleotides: TGTGCCAGCAGTTCTAGCGGGGGGGCGTTAGAGCAGTACTTC.

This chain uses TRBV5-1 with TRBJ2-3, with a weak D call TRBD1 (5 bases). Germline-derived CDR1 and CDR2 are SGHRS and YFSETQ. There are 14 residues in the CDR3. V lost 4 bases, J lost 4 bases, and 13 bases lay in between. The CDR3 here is CASSAPRESDTQYF. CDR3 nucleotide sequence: TGCGCCAGCAGCGCGCCCAGGGAATCAGATACGCAGTATTTT. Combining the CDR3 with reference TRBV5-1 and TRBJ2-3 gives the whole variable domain KAGVTQTPRYLIKTRGQQVTLSCSPISGHRSVSWYQQTPGQGLQFLFEYFSETQRNKGNFPGRFSGRQFSNSRSEMNVSTLELGDSALYLCASSAPRESDTQYFGPGTRLTVL.

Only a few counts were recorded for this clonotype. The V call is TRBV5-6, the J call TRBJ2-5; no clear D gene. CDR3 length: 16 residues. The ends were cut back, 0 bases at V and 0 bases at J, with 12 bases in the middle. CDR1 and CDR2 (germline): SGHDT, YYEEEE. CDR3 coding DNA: TGTGCCAGCAGCTTGGAACAGTCGGATTACCAAGAGACCCAGTACTTC. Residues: CASSLEQSDYQETQYF.

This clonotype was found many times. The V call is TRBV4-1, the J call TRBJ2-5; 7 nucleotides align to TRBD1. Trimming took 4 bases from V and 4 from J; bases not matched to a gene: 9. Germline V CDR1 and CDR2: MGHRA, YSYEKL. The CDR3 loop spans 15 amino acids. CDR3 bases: TGCGCCAGCAGCCTACGACAGGGCTGGGGAGAGACCCAGTACTTC. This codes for CASSLRQGWGETQYF.

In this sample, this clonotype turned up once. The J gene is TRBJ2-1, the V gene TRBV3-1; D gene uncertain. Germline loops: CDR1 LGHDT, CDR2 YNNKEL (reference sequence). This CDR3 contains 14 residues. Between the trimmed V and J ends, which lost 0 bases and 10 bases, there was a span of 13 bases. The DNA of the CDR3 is TGTGCCAGCAGCCAAGATCTTTTGCGGAGCGAGCAGTTCTTC. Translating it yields CASSQDLLRSEQFF.